These 24 T cell receptor beta chains were sequenced from one sample in a study of control samples from healthy donors and cancer patients. Method: immunoSEQ multiplex PCR; TCRdb's copy keeps in-frame clones and lacks some. The sample yields some 170,000 clones, around 96% seen once. The sequenced material came from blood. All receptors derive from a woman in her twenties or thirties in good health.

V usage is TRBV2 and J usage is TRBJ2-2, with D perhaps assigned TRBD1 or TRBD2 (5 bases each). V was trimmed by 4 bases and J by 4 bases, leaving 13 bases between them. There are 15 residues in the CDR3. Germline assignment: CDR1 SNHLY and CDR2 FYNNEI. CDR3: CASSVLRGPTGELFF. The CDR3, as DNA: TGTGCCAGCAGTGTCTTGAGGGGCCCCACCGGGGAGCTGTTTTTT.

The V gene is TRBV3-1 (or the pseudogene TRBV3-2), the J gene TRBJ1-6, with no clear D. CDR1 LGHDT and CDR2 YNNKEL come from the germline V gene (reference sequence). The CDR3 is 17 residues long. The germline V and J ends were trimmed by 0 bases and 10 bases, with 19 bases remaining between them. CDR3 region: CASSQESGVGASSPLHF. The CDR3 DNA is TGTGCCAGCAGCCAAGAATCCGGGGTAGGAGCGTCGTCACCCCTCCACTTT.

V usage is TRBV29-1 and J usage is TRBJ2-2; D gene ambiguous. The germline V gene has CDR1 SQVTM and CDR2 ANQGSEA. This CDR3 comprises 13 residues. Trimming cost V 3 bases and J 1 base, with 6 bases left between them. As DNA, the CDR3 is TGCAGCGTTGATGAAGGGAACACCGGGGAGCTGTTTTTT. This encodes CSVDEGNTGELFF.

The V gene is TRBV6-6, the J gene TRBJ2-3; no clear D. Germline V gene sequence: CDR1 MNHNY, CDR2 SVGAGI (reference sequence). V lost 6 bases and J lost 1, with 8 bases in between. CDR3 length equals 13 residues. For the CDR3, the DNA is TGTGCCAGCAGAAGCCACCGCACAGATACGCAGTATTTT. Its translation: CASRSHRTDTQYF.

The chain is built from TRBV18 and TRBJ2-2; D remains unclear. Germline V gives CDR1 KGHSH, CDR2 LQKENI. The CDR3 totals 13 residues. V dropped 6 bases and J dropped 2 bases, with 7 bases sitting between them. The CDR3 DNA sequence: TGTGCCAGCTCTCTGCCTAACACCGGGGAGCTGTTTTTT. Translation: CASSLPNTGELFF.

The rearrangement links TRBV25-1 to TRBJ1-4; the D is unclear. Trimming took 2 bases from V and 4 from J, leaving 11 bases between them. CDR3 length: 15 residues. The germline V gene encodes CDR1 MGHDK and CDR2 SYGVNS. Written as DNA, the CDR3 is TGTGCCAGCAGTGAAGCGGACCTACTTAATGAAAAACTGTTTTTT. It encodes CASSEADLLNEKLFF.

The chain links TRBV28 to TRBJ2-3; 12 bases match TRBD2. The germline gives CDR1 MDHEN, CDR2 SYDVKM. This CDR3 spans 20 amino acids. Trimming removed 3 bases from V and 8 bases from J; junction bases left unmatched: 21. The DNA for the CDR3 is TGTGCCAGCAGTTTTGGACCGGGACAGACTCTAGCGGGAGGGCCGGGTACGCAGTATTTT. It specifies CASSFGPGQTLAGGPGTQYF. The variable domain in full, with the rest retrieved from reference TRBV28 and TRBJ2-3, is DVKVTQSSRYLVKRTGEKVFLECVQDMDHENMFWYRQDPGLGLRLIYFSYDVKMKEKGDIPEGYSVSREKKERFSLILESASTNQTSMYLCASSFGPGQTLAGGPGTQYFGPGTRLTVL.

The chain has TRBV28 and TRBJ2-1; the match to TRBD2 covers 7 bases. V shed 4 bases and J 7 bases; nucleotides not matched to a gene: 10. The CDR3 extends over 15 amino acids. Germline assignment: CDR1 MDHEN and CDR2 SYDVKM. CDR3 in amino acids: CASSSLASQMNEQFF. The DNA of the CDR3 is TGTGCCAGCAGTTCACTAGCGAGTCAGATGAATGAGCAGTTCTTC.

The V call is TRBV5-1, the J call TRBJ1-6, with D possibly being TRBD1 (5 bases). V lost 0 bases and J 5 bases, leaving 6 bases between the germline ends. The germline CDR1 and CDR2 sequences are SGHRS and YFSETQ. The CDR3 has 14 residues. The CDR3: CASSLGDDNSPLHF. As DNA, the CDR3 is TGCGCCAGCAGCTTGGGGGACGATAATTCACCCCTCCACTTT.

A note on this clone: Other nucleotide sequences in the sample specify the same CDR3. V gene TRBV4-2 combines with J gene TRBJ2-7; the match to TRBD2 covers 13 bases. V shed 1 base and J 4 bases; nucleotides not matched to a gene: 4. This CDR3 comprises 16 residues. Germline CDR1 LGHNA, CDR2 YNFKEQ. Here the CDR3 reads CASSQAVGLAGYEQYF. CDR3 sequence (DNA): TGTGCCAGCAGCCAAGCGGTGGGACTAGCGGGATACGAGCAGTACTTC.

The chain is built from TRBV3-1 (or the pseudogene TRBV3-2) and TRBJ2-7; possible D gene TRBD2, 5 bases. Per the germline V gene, CDR1 is LGHDT and CDR2 is YNNKEL (reference sequence). The CDR3 is 14 residues long. V gave up 1 base and J gave up 2 bases, with 9 bases separating them. The CDR3 nucleotides read TGTGCCAGCAGCCAAGCTAGACTACCCTACGAGCAGTACTTC. Translation gives CASSQARLPYEQYF.

The V call is TRBV4-2, the J call TRBJ2-7; 11 nucleotides align to TRBD2. The CDR3 length is 15 residues. Losses at the gene ends were 0 bases for V and 4 bases for J; bases not matched to a gene: 2. Germline V gene sequence: CDR1 LGHNA, CDR2 YNFKEQ. CDR3 residues: CASSQDSGGAYEQYF. The DNA for the CDR3 is TGTGCCAGCAGCCAAGATAGCGGGGGGGCTTACGAGCAGTACTTC.

V gene TRBV12-3 or TRBV12-4 combines with J gene TRBJ1-1; D might be TRBD1 (5 bases). V was shortened by 4 bases and J by 2 bases, with 8 bases between the two germline ends. CDR3 length equals 13 residues. Here the CDR3 reads CASSWGRNTEAFF. CDR3 bases: TGTGCCAGCAGTTGGGGACGTAACACTGAAGCTTTCTTT.

This clone was counted a single time. J is TRBJ2-7 and V is TRBV30; 7 bases fit TRBD1. This CDR3 contains 15 residues. Trimming at V came to 1 base and at J to 3 bases, leaving 9 bases not matched to a gene. Germline CDR1 and CDR2: GTSNPN and SVGIG (reference sequence). The CDR3 loop reads CAWSDPPDRFYEQYF. CDR3 coding DNA: TGTGCCTGGAGTGACCCTCCGGACAGGTTCTACGAGCAGTACTTC.

The chain carries TRBV14 and TRBJ2-7; no definite D call. Germline CDR1 reads SGHDN; CDR2 reads FVKESK. V lost 7 bases, J lost 9 bases, and 22 bases lay in between. This CDR3 has 14 amino acids. In DNA, the CDR3 is TGTGCCAGCAAACCCTCCCGGAACGAAGGTGGGCAGTACTTC. It codes for CASKPSRNEGGQYF.

The genes are TRBV5-4 and TRBJ2-5; 13 bases map to TRBD2. The CDR3 spans 16 residues. Germline CDR1 SGHNT, CDR2 YYREEE (reference sequence). Losses at the gene ends were 4 bases for V and 5 bases for J; bases not matched to a gene: 8. Here the CDR3 reads CASSTGLAGAGETQYF. The CDR3 DNA follows: TGTGCCAGCAGCACTGGACTAGCGGGGGCGGGGGAGACCCAGTACTTC. The whole variable domain, filled in from reference TRBV5-4 and TRBJ2-5, reads ETGVTQSPTHLIKTRGQQVTLRCSSQSGHNTVSWYQQALGQGPQFIFQYYREEENGRGNFPPRFSGLQFPNYSSELNVNALELDDSALYLCASSTGLAGAGETQYFGPGTRLLVL.

V gene TRBV7-9 combines with J gene TRBJ1-3; the D gene is possibly TRBD1 (5 bases). With 5 bases removed from V and 0 bases from J, the gap between germline ends came to 17 bases. The CDR3 runs 17 residues. CDR1 and CDR2 from the germline V gene are SEHNR and FQNEAQ (reference sequence). The CDR3 spells CASSETGGFSSGNTIYF. DNA of the CDR3: TGTGCCAGCAGCGAGACGGGGGGTTTCAGCTCTGGAAACACCATATATTTT. Looking up the rest from reference TRBV7-9 and TRBJ1-3 gives the full variable domain: DTGVSQNPRHKITKRGQNVTFRCDPISEHNRLYWYRQTLGQGPEFLTYFQNEAQLEKSRLLSDRFSAERPKGSFSTLEIQRTEQGDSAMYLCASSETGGFSSGNTIYFGEGSWLTVV.

V is TRBV9 and J is TRBJ1-1, with D unresolved. CDR3 length: 13 amino acids. Germline CDR1 is SGDLS and CDR2 is YYNGEE. Trimming pared 0 bases from V and 5 bases from J, leaving 8 bases between. CDR3 nucleotide sequence: TGTGCCAGCAGCGTAGGGGTTACGACTGAAGCTTTCTTT. Protein sequence: CASSVGVTTEAFF.

This clone turned up a few times. V gene TRBV6-4 combines with J gene TRBJ2-2; TRBD2 matches at 10 bases. The J segment lost 3 bases and the V segment lost 4 bases, leaving 5 bases of the junction unmatched. There are 16 residues in the CDR3. Germline V CDR1 and CDR2: MRHNA, SNTAGT. CDR3 coding DNA: TGTGCCAGCAGTGCTCCTAGCGGGAGAGACACCGGGGAGCTGTTTTTT. This translates into CASSAPSGRDTGELFF.

The chain has TRBV2 and TRBJ2-7, with 9 bases fitting TRBD1. Germline V gives CDR1 SNHLY, CDR2 FYNNEI. The CDR3 spans 15 residues. Losses at the gene ends were 7 bases for V and 5 bases for J; bases not matched to a gene: 12. CDR3 in amino acids: CASNPTGTGFDEQYF. The CDR3 region has the DNA TGTGCCAGCAACCCCACCGGGACAGGGTTCGACGAGCAGTACTTC.

This clone was detected only once. V and J are TRBV12-3 or TRBV12-4 and TRBJ1-4, with D hard to call. V gave up 3 bases and J gave up 4 bases, with 3 bases separating them. The CDR3 runs 12 residues. CDR3 region: CASSFYNEKLFF. CDR3 sequence (DNA): TGTGCCAGCAGTTTTTATAATGAAAAACTGTTTTTT.

In DNA form, the CDR3 reads TGTGCCAGCAGTTCACAGGGAAGGTATCAGCCCCAGCATTTT. This gives the protein CASSSQGRYQPQHF. V and J are TRBV6-6 and TRBJ1-5; D is perhaps TRBD1 (6 bases). V lost 4 bases, J lost 5 bases, and 12 bases lay in between. The CDR3 runs to 14 residues. CDR1 is MNHNY, CDR2 SVGAGI, per germline (reference sequence).

J is TRBJ2-1 and V is TRBV4-1; D not resolved. V gave up 0 bases and J gave up 12 bases, with 12 bases separating them. The length of the CDR3 is 13 residues. Germline V gene sequence: CDR1 MGHRA, CDR2 YSYEKL. The CDR3 DNA follows: TGCGCCAGCAGCCAAGAGAGGCTAGGCTCGCAGTTCTTC. Translated: CASSQERLGSQFF.

V usage is TRBV21-1 and J usage is TRBJ1-2. TRBV21-1 is given as a pseudogene. This CDR3 is built from 15 residues. Here the CDR3 reads CASSKVIGGSYGYTF. Here the CDR3 DNA reads TGTGCCAGCAGCAAAGTAATAGGGGGGTCGTATGGCTACACCTTC.